These T cell receptor beta chains were read from a single sample in a study of beta chain features in type 1 diabetes. Produced via immunoSEQ multiplex PCR; TCRdb's table is partial and in-frame only. The sample includes some 160,000 clones, approximately 9.1% of them seen just once. The sample comprised central memory CD4+ T cells from blood. These receptors were taken from a woman in her twenties or thirties with type 1 diabetes. The CDR3 runs from the conserved cysteine through the conserved F or W.

v_call: TRBV4-2; cdr3_aa: CASSQDIGETQYF
v_call: TRBV2; cdr3_aa: CASSEIRLAGEVDLAPDTQYF
v_call: TRBV2; cdr3_aa: CASNPGVRQPQHF
v_call: TRBV7-8; cdr3_aa: CASSWISDRANHGYTF
v_call: TRBV28; cdr3_aa: CASSLLSQGTDTQYF
v_call: TRBV5-1; cdr3_aa: CASSPGQAINQPQHF
v_call: TRBV5-1; cdr3_aa: CASSLGTSGETGELFF
v_call: TRBV2; cdr3_aa: CASSVDSISNTGELFF
v_call: TRBV16; cdr3_aa: CASSQSGTSGTPTSLTQYF
v_call: TRBV14; cdr3_aa: CASSRGQGNLYEQYF
v_call: TRBV29-1; cdr3_aa: CSLGLAGAETQYF
v_call: TRBV4-1; cdr3_aa: CASSQDWGGPLSGNTIYF
v_call: TRBV13; cdr3_aa: CASSLRDVADTQYF
v_call: TRBV18; cdr3_aa: CASSPPNGNTEAFF
v_call: TRBV14; cdr3_aa: CASSPLGQVGTEAFF
v_call: TRBV23-1; cdr3_aa: CASRDRDRNYYGYTF
v_call: TRBV5-6; cdr3_aa: CASSLISGSRYEQYF
v_call: TRBV7-6; cdr3_aa: CASRGHVGFPYF
v_call: TRBV5-4; cdr3_aa: CASSLTTRTDTQYF
v_call: TRBV29-1; cdr3_aa: CSVLGTDNTEAFF
v_call: TRBV11-2; cdr3_aa: CASSSQGVDEKLFF
v_call: TRBV30; cdr3_aa: CAWRYRDRGWTEAFF
v_call: TRBV2; cdr3_aa: CASSEEQGGTEAFF
v_call: TRBV30; cdr3_aa: CAWPSQCQKQPQHF
v_call: TRBV5-6; cdr3_aa: CASSLAGSGRSGETQYF
v_call: TRBV11-3; cdr3_aa: CATQMRLVGEQFF
v_call: TRBV10-2; cdr3_aa: CASSVRVDGGYTF
v_call: TRBV7-3; cdr3_aa: CASSRGGGLTDTQYF
v_call: TRBV2; cdr3_aa: CASSSGTGIYGYTF
v_call: TRBV4-1; cdr3_aa: CASSQGISGYEQYF
v_call: TRBV30; cdr3_aa: CAWSVGTSARTDTQYF
v_call: TRBV7-3; cdr3_aa: CASSPTGFYGYTF
v_call: TRBV25-1; cdr3_aa: CASSVAGGRETQYF
v_call: TRBV30; cdr3_aa: CAWSNGDQPQHF
v_call: TRBV19; cdr3_aa: CASSIFLAGEQYF
v_call: TRBV7-9; cdr3_aa: CASSSPQQGPMYNEQFF
v_call: TRBV6-5; cdr3_aa: CASSYSSGVGANVLTF
v_call: TRBV4-2; cdr3_aa: CASSQQNNQPQHF
v_call: TRBV6-5; cdr3_aa: CASRDSSSYEQYF
v_call: TRBV4-2; cdr3_aa: CASSWLDRGDYGYTF
v_call: TRBV11-2; cdr3_aa: CASSFSSGTGELFF
v_call: TRBV6-6; cdr3_aa: CASKWHRSNTEAFF
v_call: TRBV7-9; cdr3_aa: CASSLGVNTIYF
v_call: TRBV18; cdr3_aa: CASSPAPYNEQFF
v_call: TRBV27; cdr3_aa: CATQGQNNYGYTF